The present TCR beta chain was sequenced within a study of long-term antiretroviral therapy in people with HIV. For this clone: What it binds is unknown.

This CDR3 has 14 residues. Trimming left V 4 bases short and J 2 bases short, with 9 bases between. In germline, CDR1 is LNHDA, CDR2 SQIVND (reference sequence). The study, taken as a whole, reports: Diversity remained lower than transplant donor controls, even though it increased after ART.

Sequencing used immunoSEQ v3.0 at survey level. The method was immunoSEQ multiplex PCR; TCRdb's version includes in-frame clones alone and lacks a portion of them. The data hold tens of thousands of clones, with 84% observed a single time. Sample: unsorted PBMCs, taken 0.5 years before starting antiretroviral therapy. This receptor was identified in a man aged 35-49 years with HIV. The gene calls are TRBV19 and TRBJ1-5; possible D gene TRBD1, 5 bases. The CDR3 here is CASSSLGGNQPQHF. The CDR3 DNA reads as TGTGCCAGTAGTAGTTTGGGGGGCAATCAGCCCCAGCATTTT.